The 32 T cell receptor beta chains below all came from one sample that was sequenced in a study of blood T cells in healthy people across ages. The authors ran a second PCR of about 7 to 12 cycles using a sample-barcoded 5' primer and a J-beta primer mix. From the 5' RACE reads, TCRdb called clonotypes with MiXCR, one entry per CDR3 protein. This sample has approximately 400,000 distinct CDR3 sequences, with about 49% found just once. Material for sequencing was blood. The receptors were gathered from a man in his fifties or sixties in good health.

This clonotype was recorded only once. Here the CDR3 DNA reads TGTGCCAGCAGTCACACACTGGGGAAAGCGTCCTACAATGAGCAGTACTTC. It specifies CASSHTLGKASYNEQYF. V usage is TRBV6-2 or TRBV6-3 and J usage is TRBJ2-5; no firm D call. From germline, CDR1 is MNHEY and CDR2 SVGEGT. Trimming shortened V by 5 bases and J by 11 bases, and 30 bases separated the two germline ends. This CDR3 spans 17 amino acids.

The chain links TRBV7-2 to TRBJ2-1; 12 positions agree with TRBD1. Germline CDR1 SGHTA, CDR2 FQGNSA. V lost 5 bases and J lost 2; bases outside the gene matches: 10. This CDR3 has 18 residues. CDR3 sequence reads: CASSPGTGGPIPYNEQFF. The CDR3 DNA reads TGTGCCAGCAGCCCCGGGACAGGGGGCCCTATCCCCTACAATGAGCAGTTCTTC. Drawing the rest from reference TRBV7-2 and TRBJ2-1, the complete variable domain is GAGVSQSPSNKVTEKGKDVELRCDPISGHTALYWYRQSLGQGLEFLIYFQGNSAPDKSGLPSDRFSAERTGGSVSTLTIQRTQQEDSAVYLCASSPGTGGPIPYNEQFFGPGTRLTVL.

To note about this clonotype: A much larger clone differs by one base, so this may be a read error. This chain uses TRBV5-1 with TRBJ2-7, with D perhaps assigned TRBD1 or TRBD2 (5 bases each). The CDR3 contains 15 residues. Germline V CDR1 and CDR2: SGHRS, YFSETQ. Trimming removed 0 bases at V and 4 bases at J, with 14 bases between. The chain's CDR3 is CASSLEGLGPYEQYF. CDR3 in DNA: TGCGCCAGCAGCTTGGAGGGCCTGGGACCTTACGAGCAGTACTTC.

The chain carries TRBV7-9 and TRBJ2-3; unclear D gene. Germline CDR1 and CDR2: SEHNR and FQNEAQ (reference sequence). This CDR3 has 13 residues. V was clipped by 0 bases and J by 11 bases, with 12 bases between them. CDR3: CASSLARGFLQYF. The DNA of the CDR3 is TGTGCCAGCAGCTTAGCCCGTGGCTTCCTGCAGTATTTT.

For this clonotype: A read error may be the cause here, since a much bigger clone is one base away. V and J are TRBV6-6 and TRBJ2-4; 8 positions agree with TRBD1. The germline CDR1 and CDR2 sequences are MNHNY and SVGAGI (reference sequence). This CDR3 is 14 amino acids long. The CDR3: CVSSSSAGGRIQYF. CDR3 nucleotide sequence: TGTGTCAGCAGTTCATCAGCAGGGGGCCGTATTCAGTACTTC.

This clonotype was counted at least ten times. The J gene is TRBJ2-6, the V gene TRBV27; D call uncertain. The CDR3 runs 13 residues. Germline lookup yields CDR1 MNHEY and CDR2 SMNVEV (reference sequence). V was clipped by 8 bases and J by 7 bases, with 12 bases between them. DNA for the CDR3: TGTGCCAGCTCCAGTCGTGTCGCCAACGTCCTGACTTTC. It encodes CASSSRVANVLTF. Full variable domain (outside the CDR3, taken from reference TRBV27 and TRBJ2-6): EAQVTQNPRYLITVTGKKLTVTCSQNMNHEYMSWYRQDPGLGLRQIYYSMNVEVTDKGDVPEGYKVSRKEKRNFPLILESPSPNQTSLYFCASSSRVANVLTFGAGSRLTVL.

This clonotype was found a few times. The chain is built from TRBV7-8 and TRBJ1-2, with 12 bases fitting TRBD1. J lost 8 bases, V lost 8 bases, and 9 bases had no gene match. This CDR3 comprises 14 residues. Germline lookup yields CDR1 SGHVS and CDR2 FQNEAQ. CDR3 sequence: CASSPGQGAEGYTF. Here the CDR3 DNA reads TGTGCCAGCTCGCCGGGACAGGGGGCTGAGGGCTACACCTTC. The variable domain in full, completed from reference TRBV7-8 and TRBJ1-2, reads GAGVSQSPRYKVAKRGQDVALRCDPISGHVSLFWYQQALGQGPEFLTYFQNEAQLDKSGLPSDRFFAERPEGSVSTLKIQRTQQEDSAVYLCASSPGQGAEGYTFGSGTRLTVV.

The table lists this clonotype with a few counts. The CDR3 coding sequence is TGTGCCAGCAGCTTCGGGGGGGCATCGGGTGAGCAGTTCTTC. Translation gives CASSFGGASGEQFF. The rearrangement uses TRBV7-6 and TRBJ2-1; 8 positions match TRBD2. Germline V gives CDR1 SGHVS, CDR2 FNYEAQ. This CDR3 is built from 14 residues. V lost 3 bases to trimming and J lost 9 bases; unmatched junction nucleotides: 7. The variable domain in full, completed from reference TRBV7-6 and TRBJ2-1, reads GAGVSQSPRYKVTKRGQDVALRCDPISGHVSLYWYRQALGQGPEFLTYFNYEAQQDKSGLPNDRFSAERPEGSISTLTIQRTEQRDSAMYRCASSFGGASGEQFFGPGTRLTVL.

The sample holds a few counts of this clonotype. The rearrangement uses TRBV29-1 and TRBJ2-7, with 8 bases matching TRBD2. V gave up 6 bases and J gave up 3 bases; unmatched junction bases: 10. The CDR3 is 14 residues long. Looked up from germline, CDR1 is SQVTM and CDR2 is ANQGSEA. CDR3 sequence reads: CSVGRGGANYEQYF. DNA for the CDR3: TGCAGCGTCGGCCGGGGGGGGGCTAACTACGAGCAGTACTTC.

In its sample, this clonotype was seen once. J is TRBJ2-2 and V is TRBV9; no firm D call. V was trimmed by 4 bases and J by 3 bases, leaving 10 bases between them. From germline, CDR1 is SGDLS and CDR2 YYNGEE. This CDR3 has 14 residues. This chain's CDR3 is CASSPRLDTGELFF. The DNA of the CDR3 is TGTGCCAGCAGCCCGCGACTTGACACCGGGGAGCTGTTTTTT. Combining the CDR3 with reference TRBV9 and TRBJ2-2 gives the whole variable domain DSGVTQTPKHLITATGQRVTLRCSPRSGDLSVYWYQQSLDQGLQFLIQYYNGEERAKGNILERFSAQQFPDLHSELNLSSLELGDSALYFCASSPRLDTGELFFGEGSRLTVL.

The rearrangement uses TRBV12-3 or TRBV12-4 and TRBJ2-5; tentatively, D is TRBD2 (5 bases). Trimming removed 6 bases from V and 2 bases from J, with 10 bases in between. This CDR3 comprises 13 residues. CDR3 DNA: TGTGCCAGCAGGGCCGGGGTTCAAGAGACCCAGTACTTC. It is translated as CASRAGVQETQYF.

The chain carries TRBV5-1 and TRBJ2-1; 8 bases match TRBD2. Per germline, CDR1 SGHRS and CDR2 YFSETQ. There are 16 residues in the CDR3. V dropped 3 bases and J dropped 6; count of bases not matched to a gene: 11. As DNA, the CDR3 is TGCGCCAGCAGCTCGGGAGCGGGAGTGCGGTTCAATGAGCAGTTCTTC. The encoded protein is CASSSGAGVRFNEQFF.

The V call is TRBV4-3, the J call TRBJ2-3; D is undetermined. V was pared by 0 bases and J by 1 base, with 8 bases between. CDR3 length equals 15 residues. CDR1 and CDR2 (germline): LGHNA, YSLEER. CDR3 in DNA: TGCGCCAGCAGCCAAGATGACCCAGGCACAGATACGCAGTATTTT. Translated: CASSQDDPGTDTQYF.

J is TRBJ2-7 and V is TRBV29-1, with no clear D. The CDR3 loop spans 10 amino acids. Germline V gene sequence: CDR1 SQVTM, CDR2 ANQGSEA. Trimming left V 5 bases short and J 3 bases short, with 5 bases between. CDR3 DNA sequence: TGCAGCGTTCTCCTCTACGAGCAGTACTTC. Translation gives CSVLLYEQYF.

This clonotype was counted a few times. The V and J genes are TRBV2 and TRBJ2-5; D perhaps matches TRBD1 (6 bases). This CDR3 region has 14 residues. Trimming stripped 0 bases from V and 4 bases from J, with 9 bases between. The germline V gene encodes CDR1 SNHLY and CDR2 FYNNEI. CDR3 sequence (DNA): TGTGCCAGCAGTGAAGCGCTAGGGGGAGAGACCCAGTACTTC. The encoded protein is CASSEALGGETQYF.

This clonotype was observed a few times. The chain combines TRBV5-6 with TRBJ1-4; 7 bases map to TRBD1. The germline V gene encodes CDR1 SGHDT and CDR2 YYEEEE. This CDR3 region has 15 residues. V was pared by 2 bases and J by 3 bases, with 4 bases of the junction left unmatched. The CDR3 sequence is CASSLQGRANEKLFF. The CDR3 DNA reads TGTGCCAGCAGCTTACAGGGGCGGGCTAATGAAAAACTGTTTTTT.

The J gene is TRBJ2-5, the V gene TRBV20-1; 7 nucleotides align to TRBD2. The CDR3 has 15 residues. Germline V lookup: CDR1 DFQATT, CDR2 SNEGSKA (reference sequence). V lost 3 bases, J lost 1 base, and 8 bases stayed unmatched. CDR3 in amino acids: CSASAVAGAQETQYF. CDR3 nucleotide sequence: TGCAGTGCTAGTGCAGTAGCGGGCGCCCAAGAGACCCAGTACTTC.

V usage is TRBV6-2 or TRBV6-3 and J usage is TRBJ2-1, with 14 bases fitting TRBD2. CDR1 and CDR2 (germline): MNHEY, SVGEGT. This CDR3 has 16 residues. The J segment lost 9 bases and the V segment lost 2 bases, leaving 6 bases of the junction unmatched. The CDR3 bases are TGTGCCAGCAGTTACCCCGCGGGACTAGCGGGAGTTGAGCAGTTCTTC. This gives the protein CASSYPAGLAGVEQFF.

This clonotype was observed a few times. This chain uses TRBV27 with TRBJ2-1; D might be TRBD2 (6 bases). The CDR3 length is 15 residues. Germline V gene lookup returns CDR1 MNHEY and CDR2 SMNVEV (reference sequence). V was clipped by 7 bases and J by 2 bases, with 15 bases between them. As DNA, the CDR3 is TGTGCCAGCAATTACGGGACTCCCGCCTACAATGAGCAGTTCTTC. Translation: CASNYGTPAYNEQFF.

The DNA of the CDR3 is TGCGCCAGCAGCTTGGATCCAGGGTATAGCAATCAGCCCCAGCATTTT. The encoded protein is CASSLDPGYSNQPQHF. This chain connects TRBV5-1 to TRBJ1-5; D might be TRBD1 (5 bases). The CDR3 is made up of 16 amino acids. The V and J ends lost 0 bases and 0 bases respectively, with 10 bases between them. CDR1 SGHRS and CDR2 YFSETQ come from the germline V gene.

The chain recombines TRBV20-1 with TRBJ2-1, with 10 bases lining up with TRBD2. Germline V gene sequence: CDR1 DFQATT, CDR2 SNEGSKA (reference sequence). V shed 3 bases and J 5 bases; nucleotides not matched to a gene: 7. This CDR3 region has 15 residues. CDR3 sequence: CSASPTSGVDNEQFF. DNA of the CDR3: TGCAGTGCTAGTCCAACTAGCGGGGTAGACAATGAGCAGTTCTTC.

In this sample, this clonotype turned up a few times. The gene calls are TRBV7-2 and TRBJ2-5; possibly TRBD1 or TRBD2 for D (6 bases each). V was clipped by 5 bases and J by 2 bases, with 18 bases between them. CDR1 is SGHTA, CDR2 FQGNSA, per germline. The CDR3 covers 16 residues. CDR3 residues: CASSPRGEVLQETQYF. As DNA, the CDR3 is TGTGCCAGCAGCCCTAGGGGGGAGGTCTTGCAAGAGACCCAGTACTTC.

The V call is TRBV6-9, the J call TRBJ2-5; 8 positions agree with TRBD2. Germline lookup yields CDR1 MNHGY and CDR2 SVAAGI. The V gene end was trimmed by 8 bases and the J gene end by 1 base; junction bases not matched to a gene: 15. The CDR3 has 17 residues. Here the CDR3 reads CASAQNGLAGPQETQYF. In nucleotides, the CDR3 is TGTGCCAGCGCCCAAAACGGGCTAGCGGGTCCCCAAGAGACCCAGTACTTC.

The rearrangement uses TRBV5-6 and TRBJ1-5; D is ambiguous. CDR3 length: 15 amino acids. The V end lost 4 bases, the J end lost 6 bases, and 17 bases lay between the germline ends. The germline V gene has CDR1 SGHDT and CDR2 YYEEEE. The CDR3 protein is CASSQISRGGQPQHF. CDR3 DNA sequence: TGTGCCAGCAGCCAAATTTCACGTGGCGGTCAGCCCCAGCATTTT.

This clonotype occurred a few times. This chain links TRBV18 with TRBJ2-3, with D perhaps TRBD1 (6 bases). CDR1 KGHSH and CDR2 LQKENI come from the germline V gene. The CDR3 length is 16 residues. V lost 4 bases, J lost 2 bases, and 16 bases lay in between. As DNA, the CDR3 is TGTGCCAGCTCACTCATGGACAGAAGAATCACAGATACGCAGTATTTT. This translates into CASSLMDRRITDTQYF.

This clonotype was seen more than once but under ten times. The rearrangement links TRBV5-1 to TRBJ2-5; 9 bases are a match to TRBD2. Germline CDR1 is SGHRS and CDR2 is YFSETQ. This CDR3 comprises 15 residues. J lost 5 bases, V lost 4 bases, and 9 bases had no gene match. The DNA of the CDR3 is TGCGCCAGCAGCCTCTACGGGACTAGCTCGGAGACCCAGTACTTC. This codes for CASSLYGTSSETQYF.

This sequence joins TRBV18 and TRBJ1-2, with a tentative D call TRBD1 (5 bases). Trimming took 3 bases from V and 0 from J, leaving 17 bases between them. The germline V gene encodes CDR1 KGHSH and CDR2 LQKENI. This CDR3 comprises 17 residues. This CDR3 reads CASSPRVSSDPNYGYTF. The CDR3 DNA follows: TGTGCCAGCTCACCCAGGGTCTCCTCGGACCCTAACTATGGCTACACCTTC.

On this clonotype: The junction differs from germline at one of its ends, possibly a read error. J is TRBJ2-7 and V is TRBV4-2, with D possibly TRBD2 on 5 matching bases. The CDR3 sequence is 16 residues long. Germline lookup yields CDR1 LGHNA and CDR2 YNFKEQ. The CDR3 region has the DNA TGTGCCAGCTGCCAAGAATCAGCGGCCAGGACCTACGAGCAGTACTTC. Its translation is CASCQESAARTYEQYF.

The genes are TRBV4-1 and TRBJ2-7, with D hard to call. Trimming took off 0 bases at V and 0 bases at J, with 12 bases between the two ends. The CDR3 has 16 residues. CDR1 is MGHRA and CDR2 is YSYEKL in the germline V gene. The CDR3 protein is CASSQEGGESSYEQYF. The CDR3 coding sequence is TGCGCCAGCAGCCAAGAGGGCGGCGAAAGCTCCTACGAGCAGTACTTC.

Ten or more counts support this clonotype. In DNA form, the CDR3 reads TGCGCCAGCAGCCAAAACCCTGGGACTAGCGGTGAGCAGTTCTTC. It specifies CASSQNPGTSGEQFF. This rearrangement joins TRBV4-3 to TRBJ2-1, with TRBD2 identical over 11 bases. The length of the CDR3 is 15 residues. Per germline, CDR1 LGHNA and CDR2 YSLEER. V was pared by 2 bases and J by 9 bases, with 6 bases of the junction left unmatched.

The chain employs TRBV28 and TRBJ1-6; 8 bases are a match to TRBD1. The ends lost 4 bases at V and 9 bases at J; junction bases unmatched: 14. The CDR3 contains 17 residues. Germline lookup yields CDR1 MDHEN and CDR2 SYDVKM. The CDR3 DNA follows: TGTGCCAGCAGTTCAGGGTTCGCGACAGGGGCCGGTTCACCCCTCCACTTT. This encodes CASSSGFATGAGSPLHF.

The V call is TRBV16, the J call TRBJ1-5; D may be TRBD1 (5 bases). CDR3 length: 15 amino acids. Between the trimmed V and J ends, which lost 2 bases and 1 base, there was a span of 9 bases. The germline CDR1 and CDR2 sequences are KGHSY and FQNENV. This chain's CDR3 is CASSQRQGSNQPQHF. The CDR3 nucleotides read TGTGCCAGCAGCCAACGTCAGGGAAGCAATCAGCCCCAGCATTTT.